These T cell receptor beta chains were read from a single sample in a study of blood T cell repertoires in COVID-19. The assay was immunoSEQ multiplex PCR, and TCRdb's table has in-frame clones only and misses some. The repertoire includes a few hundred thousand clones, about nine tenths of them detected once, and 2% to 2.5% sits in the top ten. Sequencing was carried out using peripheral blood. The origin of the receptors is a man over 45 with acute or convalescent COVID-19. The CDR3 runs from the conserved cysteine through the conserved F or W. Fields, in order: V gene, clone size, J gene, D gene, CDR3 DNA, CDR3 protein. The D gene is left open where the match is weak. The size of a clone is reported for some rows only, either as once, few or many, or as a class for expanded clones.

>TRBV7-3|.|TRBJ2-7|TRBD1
TGTGCCAGCAGCCCCGGGACAGGGTCCCACGAGCAGTACTTC
CASSPGTGSHEQYF
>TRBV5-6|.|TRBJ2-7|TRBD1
TGTGCCAGCAGCCCGCGACAGGGCTACGAGCAGTACTTC
CASSPRQGYEQYF
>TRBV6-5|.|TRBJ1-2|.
TGTGCCAGCACTTCTACCGACAGACCTAACTATGGCTACACCTTC
CASTSTDRPNYGYTF
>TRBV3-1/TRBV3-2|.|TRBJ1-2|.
TGTGCCAGCAGCCAAGAGGCTTATGGCTACACCTTC
CASSQEAYGYTF
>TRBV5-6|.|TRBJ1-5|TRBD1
TGTGCCAGCAGCCTCGGACAGGGCGGTGGCAATCAGCCCCAGCATTTT
CASSLGQGGGNQPQHF
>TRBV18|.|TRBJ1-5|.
TGTGCCAGCTCACCCCGGGGAGAAAGGGGCAATCAGCCCCAGCATTTT
CASSPRGERGNQPQHF
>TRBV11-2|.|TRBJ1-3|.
TGTGCCAGCAGCTTGGCCGGGGCTGGAAACACCATATATTTT
CASSLAGAGNTIYF
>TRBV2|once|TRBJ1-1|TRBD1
TGTGCCAGCAGTAGACTGGGACAGGGAAATATACGGGACACTGAAGCTTTCTTT
CASSRLGQGNIRDTEAFF
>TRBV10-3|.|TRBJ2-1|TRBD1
TGTGCCATCAGTGAGTTGAGGTGGGACAGAGTCTACAATGAGCAGTTCTTC
CAISELRWDRVYNEQFF
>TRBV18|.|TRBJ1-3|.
TGTGCCAGCTCACCATCTCTTGCGGCTGGAAACACCATATATTTT
CASSPSLAAGNTIYF
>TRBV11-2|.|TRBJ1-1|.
TGTGCCAGCAGCGCCACGGGTCTGGGAGGATTCTCTGAAGCTTTCTTT
CASSATGLGGFSEAFF
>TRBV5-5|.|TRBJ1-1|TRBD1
TGTGCCAGCAGCTTGAGAAGGGCCACAGGGGCTGAAGCTTTCTTT
CASSLRRATGAEAFF
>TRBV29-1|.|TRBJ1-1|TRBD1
TGCAGCGTTGATACCCGGGACAGGGTTAGTGAAGCTTTCTTT
CSVDTRDRVSEAFF
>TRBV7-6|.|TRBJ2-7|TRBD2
TGTGCCAGCAGCTCACTAGCGGGGGAGGTAGAGCAGTACTTC
CASSSLAGEVEQYF
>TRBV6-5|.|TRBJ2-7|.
TGTGCCAGAGCCTTCATAAGTCGCTACGAGCAGTACTTC
CARAFISRYEQYF
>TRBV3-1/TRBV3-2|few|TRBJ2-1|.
TGTGCCAGCAGCCAAGCTGTACCGCTAGCCTATGAGCAGTTCTTC
CASSQAVPLAYEQFF
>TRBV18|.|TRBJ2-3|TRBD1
TGTGCCAGCTCACCCCAAAGGACAGGGGTTGGCACAGATACGCAGTATTTT
CASSPQRTGVGTDTQYF
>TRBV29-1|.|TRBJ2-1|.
TGCAGCGTTGATCCCAGGGCAGACAATGAGCAGTTCTTC
CSVDPRADNEQFF
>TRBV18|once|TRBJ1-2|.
TGTGCCAGCTCACCCAGGGGAACTACTATGGGCTACACCTTC
CASSPRGTTMGYTF
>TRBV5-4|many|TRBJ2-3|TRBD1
TGTGCCAGCAGCTCAAAGGGACAGGGGGCAGATACGCAGTATTTT
CASSSKGQGADTQYF
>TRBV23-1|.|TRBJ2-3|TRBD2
TGCGCCAGCAGTCACCCCTGGGCCCCCCCAGCGGGGGCAATCTACACAGATACGCAGTATTTT
CASSHPWAPPAGAIYTDTQYF
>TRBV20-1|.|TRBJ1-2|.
TGCAGTGCTAGTGGGGGCGGCTACACCTTC
CSASGGGYTF
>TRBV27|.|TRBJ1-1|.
TGTGCCAGCAGTTCCCGCGGGAACACTGAAGCTTTCTTT
CASSSRGNTEAFF
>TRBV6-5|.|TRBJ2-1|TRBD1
TGTGCCAGCTCGACCCGGGACAGGGGGGATAATGAGCAGTTCTTC
CASSTRDRGDNEQFF
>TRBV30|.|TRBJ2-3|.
TGTGCCTGGAGTGAGGCGGCAGGGTATTCGGATACGCAGTATTTT
CAWSEAAGYSDTQYF
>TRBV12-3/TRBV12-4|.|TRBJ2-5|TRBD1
TGTGCCAGCAGTCTAGGACAGGGTGAGACCCAGTACTTC
CASSLGQGETQYF
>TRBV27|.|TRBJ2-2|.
TGTGCCAGCAGTGTGACAAGGAACACCGGGGAGCTGTTTTTT
CASSVTRNTGELFF
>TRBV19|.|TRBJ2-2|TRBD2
TGTGCCAGTAGCCGGCAAGGGACTAGCGGGGGGTCCGGGGAGCTGTTTTTT
CASSRQGTSGGSGELFF
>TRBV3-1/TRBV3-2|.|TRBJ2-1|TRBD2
TGTGCCAGCAGCCAAGCCCGGTGGCGGGGGTCCTACAATGAGCAGTTCTTC
CASSQARWRGSYNEQFF
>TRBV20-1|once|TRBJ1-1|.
TGCAGTGCTAGTAAAGGGACTAACCCACCGGCTTTCTTT
CSASKGTNPPAFF
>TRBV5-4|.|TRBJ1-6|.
TGTGCCAGCAGCTTGGAACTCCAGGGGAATTCACCCCTCCACTTT
CASSLELQGNSPLHF